This T cell receptor beta chain was found in a study of blood T cell repertoires in COVID-19. The overall study: The origin of the acute and convalescent COVID-19 samples was the United States, Italy and Spain. PBMCs, B-cell-depleted T cells, or T cells provided the cDNA or gDNA that made up the material.

The V gene end was trimmed by 6 bases and the J gene end by 8 bases; junction bases not matched to a gene: 18. The CDR3 has 16 amino acids. Looked up from germline, CDR1 is MDHEN and CDR2 is SYDVKM. How the authors handled the data: Amplification of reference gene primers provided the estimated nucleated cell counts. This table comes from immunoSEQ multiplex PCR, and its TCRdb copy is limited to in-frame clones, with some not included. V and J calls and clone size are those listed in that table; D and trimming were worked out from the DNA. This sample carries a few hundred thousand clones, about 91% of them seen once, and the ten largest clones take just under 7%.

This receptor was identified in a woman in her thirties who had recovered from COVID-19. The sequencing input was peripheral blood. The chain couples TRBV28 to TRBJ1-2, with 7 bases matching TRBD1. The CDR3 coding sequence is TGTGCCAGCAGCTTTCCCGAAGGGACAGTTCGGTTGGGCTACACCTTC. This gives the protein CASSFPEGTVRLGYTF.